This T cell receptor beta chain emerged from a study of blood T cell repertoires in COVID-19. Study background: Sites across the United States, Italy and Spain contributed samples from acute and convalescent COVID-19. Sources were T cells, B-cell-depleted T cells, or PBMCs; the material itself was cDNA or gDNA.

Original data processing: Reference gene primer amplification gave nucleated cell count estimates. Clones were read by immunoSEQ multiplex PCR, and TCRdb kept only the in-frame ones, dropping some. That table gives V, J and clone size, and the DNA gave D and trimming. The table lists approximately 220,000 clones, 65% to 90% of them singletons. Enrolled through a virtual design, the participants were between 18 and 89 years of age and came from 24 US areas. J was trimmed by 6 bases and V by 1 base; bases with no gene match: 7. CDR1 LGHDT and CDR2 YNNKEL come from the germline V gene (reference sequence). CDR3 length: 16 residues.

The V call is TRBV3-1 (or the pseudogene TRBV3-2), the J call TRBJ1-5; 9 nucleotides line up with TRBD1. Sample: PBMCs or T cells enriched from blood (not recorded which). The sequence came from a woman aged 25 to 39 who had been exposed to COVID-19. The DNA of the CDR3 is TGTGCCAGCAGCCAAGGCTACAGGGGGCAGATTCAGCCCCAGCATTTT. Its translation: CASSQGYRGQIQPQHF.